The clone carrying this T cell receptor beta chain has only one observation. The method was immunoSEQ multiplex PCR; TCRdb's version includes in-frame clones alone and lacks a portion of them. This table has some 67,000 clones, less than 85% appearing once. This sample was included in a study of OX40 agonist ivuxolimab in advanced cancers. Across the study: Patients with prior anti-PD-1, anti-PD-L1 or anti-CTLA-4 therapy were eligible; approximately 40% had some. Of the patients, three showed partial responses, one with hepatocellular carcinoma and two with cutaneous melanoma.

CDR3 length: 14 amino acids. CDR1 is SGHRS, CDR2 YFSETQ, per germline. The ends lost 4 bases at V and 1 base at J; junction bases unmatched: 3. The chain carries TRBV5-1 and TRBJ2-3; 7 bases are shared with TRBD1. Sequencing was performed on CD4+ or CD8+ T cells sorted from blood, taken in a trial of the OX40 agonist ivuxolimab. This clonotype was sampled from an adult with an advanced solid tumor such as melanoma, head and neck, liver or kidney cancer. In nucleotides, the CDR3 is TGCGCCAGCAGCCTTGACAGGGGCACAGATACGCAGTATTTT. This codes for CASSLDRGTDTQYF.